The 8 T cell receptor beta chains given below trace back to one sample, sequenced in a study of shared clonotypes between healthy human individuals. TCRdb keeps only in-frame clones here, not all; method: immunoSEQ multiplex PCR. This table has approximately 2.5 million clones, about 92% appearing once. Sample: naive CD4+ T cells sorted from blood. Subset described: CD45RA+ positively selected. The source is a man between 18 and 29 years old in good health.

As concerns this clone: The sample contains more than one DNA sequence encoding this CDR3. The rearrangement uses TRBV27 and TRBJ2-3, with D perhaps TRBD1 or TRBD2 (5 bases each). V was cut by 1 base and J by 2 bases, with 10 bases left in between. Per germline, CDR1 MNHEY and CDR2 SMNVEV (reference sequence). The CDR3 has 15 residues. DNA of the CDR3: TGTGCCAGCAGTTTATATGGGGGATACACAGATACGCAGTATTTT. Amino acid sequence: CASSLYGGYTDTQYF.

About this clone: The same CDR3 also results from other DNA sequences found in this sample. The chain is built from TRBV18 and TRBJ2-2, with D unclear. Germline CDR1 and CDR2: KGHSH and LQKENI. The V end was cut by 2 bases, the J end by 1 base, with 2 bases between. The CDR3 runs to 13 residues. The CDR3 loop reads CASSPLNTGELFF. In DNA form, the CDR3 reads TGTGCCAGCTCACCATTGAACACCGGGGAGCTGTTTTTT. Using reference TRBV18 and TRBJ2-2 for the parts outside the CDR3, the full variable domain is NAGVMQNPRHLVRRRGQEARLRCSPMKGHSHVYWYRQLPEEGLKFMVYLQKENIIDESGMPKERFSAEFPKEGPSILRIQQVVRGDSAAYFCASSPLNTGELFFGEGSRLTVL.

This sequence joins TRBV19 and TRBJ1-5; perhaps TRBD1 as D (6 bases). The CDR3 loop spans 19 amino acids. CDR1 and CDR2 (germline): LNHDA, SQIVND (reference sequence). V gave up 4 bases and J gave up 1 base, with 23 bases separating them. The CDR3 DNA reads TGTGCCAGTAGTAAGGGTCAGTTACAGGGCCTGTCAAGCAATCAGCCCCAGCATTTT. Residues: CASSKGQLQGLSSNQPQHF.

DNA for the CDR3: TGCAGCCAAAAGGCAGACCAAGAGACCCAGTACTTC. Protein: CSQKADQETQYF. V gene TRBV29-1 combines with J gene TRBJ2-5, with D uncertain. Germline CDR1 and CDR2: SQVTM and ANQGSEA. V was cut by 8 bases and J by 0 bases, with 10 bases left in between. The length of the CDR3 is 12 residues.

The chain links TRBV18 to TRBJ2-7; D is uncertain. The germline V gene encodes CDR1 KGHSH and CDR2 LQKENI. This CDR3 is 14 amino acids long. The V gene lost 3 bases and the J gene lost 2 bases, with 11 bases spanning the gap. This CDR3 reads CASSPSTSTYEQYF. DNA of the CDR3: TGTGCCAGCTCACCGTCGACATCCACCTACGAGCAGTACTTC. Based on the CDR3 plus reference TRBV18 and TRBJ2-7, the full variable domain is NAGVMQNPRHLVRRRGQEARLRCSPMKGHSHVYWYRQLPEEGLKFMVYLQKENIIDESGMPKERFSAEFPKEGPSILRIQQVVRGDSAAYFCASSPSTSTYEQYFGPGTRLTVT.

The CDR3 coding sequence is TGTGCCAGCAGCGTATATCCGGCGGGTTACGCTTACAATGAGCAGTTCTTC. Amino acid sequence: CASSVYPAGYAYNEQFF. The chain has TRBV9 and TRBJ2-1, with D possibly being TRBD2 (5 bases). This CDR3 is built from 17 residues. Germline values: CDR1 SGDLS, CDR2 YYNGEE. V dropped 1 base and J dropped 4 bases, with 18 bases sitting between them. Supplemented by reference TRBV9 and TRBJ2-1, the full variable domain reads DSGVTQTPKHLITATGQRVTLRCSPRSGDLSVYWYQQSLDQGLQFLIQYYNGEERAKGNILERFSAQQFPDLHSELNLSSLELGDSALYFCASSVYPAGYAYNEQFFGPGTRLTVL.

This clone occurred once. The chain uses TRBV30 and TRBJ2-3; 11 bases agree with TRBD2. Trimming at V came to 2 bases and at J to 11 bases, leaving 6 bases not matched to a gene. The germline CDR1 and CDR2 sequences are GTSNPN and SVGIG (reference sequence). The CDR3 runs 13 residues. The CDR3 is CAWSRRLAGGQYF. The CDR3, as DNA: TGTGCCTGGAGTAGACGTCTAGCGGGAGGGCAGTATTTT.

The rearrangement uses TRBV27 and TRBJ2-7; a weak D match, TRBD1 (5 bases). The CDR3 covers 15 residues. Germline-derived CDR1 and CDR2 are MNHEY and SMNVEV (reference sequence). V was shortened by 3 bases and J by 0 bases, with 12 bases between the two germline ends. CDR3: CASSLAGAGSYEQYF. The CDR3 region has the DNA TGTGCCAGCAGTTTGGCTGGGGCAGGCTCCTACGAGCAGTACTTC.